Listed below are T cell receptor beta chains from one sample, sequenced in a study of blood T cell repertoires in COVID-19. TCRdb's table, derived via immunoSEQ multiplex PCR, lists solely in-frame clones and lacks some. The profile shows 190,000 or so clones, less than 80% of them singletons. Sequencing was carried out using peripheral blood. Receptors were obtained from a man aged 45 to 65 who had recovered from COVID-19. CDR3s include the opening cysteine and the closing phenylalanine or tryptophan. A D gene is named only where the DNA matches it firmly. Expanded clones are given a class, and other clones once, few, many or no size at all.

abundance,v_gene,j_gene,d_gene,CDR3nt,CDR3aa
NA,TRBV12-3/TRBV12-4,TRBJ1-1,NA,TGTGCCAGCAGTCGGGAGAACACTGAAGCTTTCTTT,CASSRENTEAFF
few,TRBV7-6,TRBJ2-1,TRBD1,TGTGCCAGCAGCTTAGTAGGGGGCCGAAACAATGAGCAGTTCTTC,CASSLVGGRNNEQFF
NA,TRBV14,TRBJ2-3,NA,TGTGCCAGCAGCGCCTGGGGATCAGGAGCGGCTAGCACAGATACGCAGTATTTT,CASSAWGSGAASTDTQYF
NA,TRBV5-1,TRBJ1-4,NA,TGCGCCAGCAGTCTCGGGTCGGATAATGAAAAACTGTTTTTT,CASSLGSDNEKLFF
few,TRBV30,TRBJ2-3,NA,TGTGCCTGGAGTGTATCTTATCGTGATACGCAGTATTTT,CAWSVSYRDTQYF
NA,TRBV7-9,TRBJ2-1,TRBD2,TGTGCCAGCAGCTATGCCGGGACTAGGTTTGTGGTTGAGCAGTTCTTC,CASSYAGTRFVVEQFF
NA,TRBV5-1,TRBJ2-5,TRBD2,TGCGCCAGCAGCGTATTACCCGGGACTAGCGGGAGGGCCTTGGAGACCCAGTACTTC,CASSVLPGTSGRALETQYF
NA,TRBV7-7,TRBJ2-5,NA,TGTGCCAGCAGTCAGGGCGAGACCCAGTACTTC,CASSQGETQYF
NA,TRBV28,TRBJ1-2,TRBD1,TGTGCCACAGGGGGCTTCTATGGCTACACCTTC,CATGGFYGYTF
NA,TRBV15,TRBJ1-4,NA,TGTGCCACCAGCAGAGGACAAACTAATGAAAAACTGTTTTTT,CATSRGQTNEKLFF
once,TRBV11-1,TRBJ1-1,TRBD1,TGTGCCAGCAGCTACAACCGACAGGGTCGTGGCACTGAAGCTTTCTTT,CASSYNRQGRGTEAFF
few,TRBV7-8,TRBJ1-5,NA,TGTGCCAGCAGCTTATTGGGGGGTGGGCAGCCCCAGCATTTT,CASSLLGGGQPQHF
NA,TRBV6-5,TRBJ2-7,NA,TGTGCCAGCACGGGACATCAGGAGCAGTACTTC,CASTGHQEQYF
NA,TRBV19,TRBJ1-2,TRBD1,TGTGCCAGTAGGGACAGGGGGCGAGATGGCTACACCTTC,CASRDRGRDGYTF
few,TRBV7-2,TRBJ2-1,NA,TGTGCCAGCAGCTTAGGGCGGTATGAGCAGTTCTTC,CASSLGRYEQFF
NA,TRBV19,TRBJ1-6,NA,TGTGCCAGTAGGAGAGACTCCTATAATTCACCCCTCCACTTT,CASRRDSYNSPLHF
NA,TRBV19,TRBJ2-7,TRBD1,TGTGCCAGTAGTGATGACAGGGGCCGGGAGCAGTACTTC,CASSDDRGREQYF
NA,TRBV7-3,TRBJ2-1,NA,TGTGCCAGCAGCTTAATGTTCGACAATGAGCAGTTCTTC,CASSLMFDNEQFF
once,TRBV5-4,TRBJ2-2,TRBD2,TGTGCCAGCAGCTTGGACAGCGGGAGGAGCGGGGAGCTGTTTTTT,CASSLDSGRSGELFF
NA,TRBV19,TRBJ2-1,TRBD2,TGTGCCAGTAGTACGACTAGCGGGATCGACAATGAGCAGTTCTTC,CASSTTSGIDNEQFF
NA,TRBV6-5,TRBJ2-1,NA,TGTGCCACCTATAGGGTCCCGGGGGTTGAGCAGTTCTTC,CATYRVPGVEQFF
NA,TRBV6-5,TRBJ1-4,NA,TGTGCCAGCAGTTCCGAAGGGGTTTTTGAAAAACTGTTTTTT,CASSSEGVFEKLFF
NA,TRBV5-1,TRBJ2-7,TRBD1,TGCGCCAGTCACCAGGGGGCCGGTTCCTACGAGCAGTACTTC,CASHQGAGSYEQYF
once,TRBV30,TRBJ1-2,TRBD1,TGTGCCTGGAGTCAAGGGGGACAGGGGACTACTAACTATGGCTACACCTTC,CAWSQGGQGTTNYGYTF
NA,TRBV9,TRBJ2-2,TRBD2,TGTGCCAGCAGCGTAATGCTAGCGGGAGTGGGGGAGCTGTTTTTT,CASSVMLAGVGELFF
NA,TRBV16,TRBJ2-2,TRBD1,TGTGCCAGCAGCCACTCGACAGGGGCCACCGGGGAGCTGTTTTTT,CASSHSTGATGELFF
NA,TRBV28,TRBJ1-1,NA,TGTGCCAGCGAGGACAGCTTTGGCATGGCGAACACTGAAGCTTTCTTT,CASEDSFGMANTEAFF